This T cell receptor beta chain stems from a study of cytomegalovirus exposure and HLA in healthy donors. Study-wide findings and caveats: As immune exposure information, only CMV serostatus was available.

13 Jbeta primers and 60 Vbeta primers were used for the PCR. Only in-frame clones appear in the TCRdb table, and some are missing; sequencing was by immunoSEQ multiplex PCR. The profile shows some 140,000 clones, about 80% of them singletons. As to this clone: Its specificity is unknown.

This clonotype was obtained from a man in his forties or fifties in good health and CMV-seronegative. The specimen was PBMCs.

The CDR3 nucleotides read TGTGCCAGCAGGGAGGAGGTGAGCACTGAAGCTTTCTTT. Translation gives CASREEVSTEAFF. V usage is TRBV2 and J usage is TRBJ1-1, with D unresolved. Germline V gene lookup returns CDR1 SNHLY and CDR2 FYNNEI. V lost 6 bases, J lost 4 bases, and 12 bases lay in between. The CDR3 is 13 residues long.